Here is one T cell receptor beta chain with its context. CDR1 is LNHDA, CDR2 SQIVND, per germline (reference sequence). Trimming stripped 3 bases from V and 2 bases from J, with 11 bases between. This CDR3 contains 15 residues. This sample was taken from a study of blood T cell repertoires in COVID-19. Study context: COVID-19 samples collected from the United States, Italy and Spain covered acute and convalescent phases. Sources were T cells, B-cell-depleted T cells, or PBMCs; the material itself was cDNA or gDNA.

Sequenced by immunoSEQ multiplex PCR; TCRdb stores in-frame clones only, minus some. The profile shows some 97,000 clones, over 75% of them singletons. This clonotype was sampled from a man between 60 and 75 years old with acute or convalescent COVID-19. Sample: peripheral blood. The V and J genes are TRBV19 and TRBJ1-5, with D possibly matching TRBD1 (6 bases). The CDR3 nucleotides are TGTGCCAGTAGTATCGGCAGGGGTCGCAATCAGCCCCAGCATTTT. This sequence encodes CASSIGRGRNQPQHF.